This T cell receptor delta chain was recorded in a study of gamma-delta chains in newborns, infants, children. Study overall: Polyclonal expansion of innate γδ T cells after birth follows microbial exposure.

Per germline, CDR1 GEAIGNYY and CDR2 EKD. The CDR3 consists of 15 residues. Trimming took off 3 bases at V and 2 bases at J, with 7 bases between the two ends. TCRdb used CATT to re-call clones from the reads. The sample shows a few thousand delta-chain clones, around 0.56% of them seen only once. Concerning this clone: The protein given by TCRdb reflects a much larger clone and differs at residue 5 from this DNA's translation, likely from a read error; the protein shown is the DNA's translation. Other DNA sequences in the sample encode the same CDR3.

The sequencing sample was made of blood. This chain links TRDV2 with TRDJ3; perhaps TRDD3 as D (5 bases). The sequence was collected from a child who was a newborn, infant or young child, either healthy, febrile or measles-vaccinated (not recorded which). The CDR3: CACDRGTWDTRQMFF. As DNA, the CDR3 is TGTGCCTGTGACCGGGGAACCTGGGACACCCGACAGATGTTTTTC.